The 20 T cell receptor beta chains listed next were all sequenced from one sample in a study of blood T cell repertoires in COVID-19. Data came from immunoSEQ multiplex PCR; TCRdb stores just in-frame clones and leaves some out. This sample has 99,000 or so clones; about 89% occur once, and the top ten carry approximately 5.1%. Sequencing was performed on peripheral blood. These receptors were collected from a human donor in a cohort sampled during active COVID-19.

The chain has TRBV27 and TRBJ2-1; 10 bases fit TRBD1. The CDR3 is 18 amino acids. CDR1 is MNHEY and CDR2 is SMNVEV in the germline V gene (reference sequence). The ends lost 4 bases at V and 0 bases at J; junction bases unmatched: 9. The CDR3 spells CASSSGTGVDGSYNEQFF. For the CDR3, the DNA is TGTGCCAGCAGTTCAGGGACAGGGGTTGACGGCTCCTACAATGAGCAGTTCTTC.

The CDR3 sequence is CATSDSRLEPYNEQFF. The CDR3 bases are TGTGCCACCAGTGATTCGAGACTAGAACCCTACAATGAGCAGTTCTTC. The chain uses TRBV24-1 and TRBJ2-1, with D perhaps matching TRBD2 (6 bases). CDR3 length: 16 residues. In germline, CDR1 is KGHDR, CDR2 SFDVKD. Trimming removed 2 bases at V and 2 bases at J, with 12 bases between.

The chain carries TRBV18 and TRBJ1-5; D is ambiguous. This CDR3 has 15 residues. Germline V CDR1 and CDR2: KGHSH, LQKENI. The V gene lost 3 bases and the J gene lost 6 bases, with 15 bases spanning the gap. This CDR3 reads CASSPGIEGLQPQHF. The CDR3 bases are TGTGCCAGCTCACCCGGGATCGAGGGTCTTCAGCCCCAGCATTTT.

This chain links TRBV2 with TRBJ2-5, with 10 bases that match TRBD2. Germline CDR1 SNHLY, CDR2 FYNNEI. The CDR3 contains 14 residues. V trimming: 7 bases; J trimming: 0 bases; junction bases outside the gene matches: 2. Here the CDR3 reads CASKTSGYQETQYF. Written as DNA, the CDR3 is TGTGCCAGCAAGACTAGCGGGTACCAAGAGACCCAGTACTTC.

The genes are TRBV18 and TRBJ2-2, with a weak D call TRBD1 (5 bases). The CDR3 length is 15 residues. The germline CDR1 and CDR2 sequences are KGHSH and LQKENI. V was trimmed by 1 base and J by 5 bases, leaving 11 bases between them. The CDR3 here is CASSPRPGKTGELFF. CDR3 coding DNA: TGTGCCAGCTCACCACGGCCAGGGAAAACCGGGGAGCTGTTTTTT.

This clone was seen only once. V gene TRBV6-5 combines with J gene TRBJ2-5; 7 bases are a match to TRBD2. The CDR3 contains 13 residues. Germline V lookup: CDR1 MNHEY, CDR2 SVGAGI. Trimming took 6 bases from V and 3 from J; bases not matched to a gene: 4. CDR3 in DNA: TGTGCCAGCAGGATACGGGGGGAAGAGACCCAGTACTTC. This sequence encodes CASRIRGEETQYF.

The genes are TRBV4-3 and TRBJ2-1, with a weak D call TRBD1 (6 bases). Trimming took off 4 bases at V and 0 bases at J, with 13 bases between the two ends. Per germline, CDR1 LGHNA and CDR2 YSLEER. The CDR3 sequence is 16 residues long. The CDR3, as DNA: TGCGCCAGCAGCCGAGGGGGACAATTCTCCTACAATGAGCAGTTCTTC. It yields the protein CASSRGGQFSYNEQFF.

The chain carries TRBV6-1 and TRBJ2-3, with a possible D match to TRBD1 (5 bases). The length of the CDR3 is 15 residues. Germline-derived CDR1 and CDR2 are MNHNS and SASEGT. V lost 0 bases and J lost 4, with 11 bases in between. Here the CDR3 reads CASSEAAKGPDTQYF. The CDR3 DNA follows: TGTGCCAGCAGTGAAGCGGCTAAGGGGCCAGATACGCAGTATTTT.

CDR3 amino acids: CASSYSHSNSPLHF. CDR3 nucleotides: TGTGCCAGCAGTTACTCGCACAGTAATTCACCCCTCCACTTT. The chain joins TRBV6-5 to TRBJ1-6; no clear D gene. This CDR3 is 14 amino acids long. The V end lost 0 bases, the J end lost 6 bases, and 6 bases lay between the germline ends. Germline V gives CDR1 MNHEY, CDR2 SVGAGI.

This chain connects TRBV24-1 to TRBJ2-2; 7 positions match TRBD1. J gave up 5 bases and V 5 bases, and 4 bases lay outside the gene matches. The CDR3 is 14 residues long. Germline CDR1 is KGHDR and CDR2 is SFDVKD. The DNA for the CDR3 is TGTGCCACCAGTGGCCAACAGGGGACCGGGGAGCTGTTTTTT. Protein: CATSGQQGTGELFF.

The rearrangement uses TRBV29-1 and TRBJ2-2, with a weak D call TRBD1 (5 bases). Germline V CDR1 and CDR2: SQVTM, ANQGSEA. With 6 bases removed from V and 5 bases from J, the gap between germline ends came to 22 bases. The CDR3 is 16 amino acids. DNA of the CDR3: TGCAGCGTCACACGGGCAGGTCGAACAGGAACCGGGGAGCTGTTTTTT. As protein: CSVTRAGRTGTGELFF.

V and J are TRBV5-4 and TRBJ1-4, with D maybe TRBD1 (5 bases). The germline V gene has CDR1 SGHNT and CDR2 YYREEE (reference sequence). V lost 0 bases and J 8 bases, leaving 11 bases between the germline ends. The CDR3 totals 14 residues. CDR3 sequence (DNA): TGTGCCAGCAGCTTGGCCCAGGGAGGCGAAAAACTGTTTTTT. It yields the protein CASSLAQGGEKLFF. The full variable domain, completed using reference TRBV5-4 and TRBJ1-4, is ETGVTQSPTHLIKTRGQQVTLRCSSQSGHNTVSWYQQALGQGPQFIFQYYREEENGRGNFPPRFSGLQFPNYSSELNVNALELDDSALYLCASSLAQGGEKLFFGSGTQLSVL.

The chain uses TRBV2 and TRBJ2-3, with a possible D match to TRBD2 (5 bases). The CDR3 covers 13 residues. V was clipped by 7 bases and J by 11 bases, with 19 bases between them. Germline V CDR1 and CDR2: SNHLY, FYNNEI. As DNA, the CDR3 is TGTGCCAGCATCCGGGAACATAAAGACGGGCAGTATTTT. It codes for CASIREHKDGQYF.

The genes are TRBV24-1 and TRBJ2-1, with 9 positions matching TRBD1. Unmatched junction bases numbered 7, after V lost 4 bases and J lost 4 bases. Germline lookup yields CDR1 KGHDR and CDR2 SFDVKD. The CDR3 has 16 amino acids. CDR3 sequence: CATSDRGTGSYNEQFF. The CDR3 nucleotides read TGTGCCACCAGTGACCGCGGGACAGGGTCTTACAATGAGCAGTTCTTC.

The chain recombines TRBV5-4 with TRBJ2-1; the match to TRBD2 covers 16 bases. Germline V CDR1 and CDR2: SGHNT, YYREEE (reference sequence). After removal of 3 bases from V and 8 bases from J, the junction contained 5 bases not matched to a gene. The CDR3 is 16 residues long. The CDR3 coding sequence is TGTGCCAGCAGCTATCCGGGACTAGCGGGGGGGCATGAGCAGTTCTTC. Translated, it gives CASSYPGLAGGHEQFF.

J is TRBJ2-7 and V is TRBV28; weak D call: TRBD2 (6 bases). The CDR3 is 12 residues long. Germline assignment: CDR1 MDHEN and CDR2 SYDVKM. With 10 bases removed from V and 7 bases from J, the gap between germline ends came to 17 bases. CDR3 residues: CATQGEAWEQYF. The CDR3 bases are TGTGCCACCCAAGGGGAGGCGTGGGAGCAGTACTTC.

The V call is TRBV27, the J call TRBJ2-3, with TRBD2 identical over 9 bases. V trimming: 10 bases; J trimming: 5 bases; junction bases outside the gene matches: 10. There are 14 residues in the CDR3. Germline CDR1 MNHEY, CDR2 SMNVEV (reference sequence). CDR3 coding DNA: TGTGCCACCGGGCGGGAGGGGCCTAGAGATACGCAGTATTTT. Translated: CATGREGPRDTQYF.

This clone was seen once. The chain carries TRBV7-2 and TRBJ1-2; TRBD1 agrees at 9 bases. The V gene end was trimmed by 5 bases and the J gene end by 5 bases; junction bases not matched to a gene: 6. The CDR3 spans 14 residues. The V gene's germline CDR1 is SGHTA and CDR2 FQGNSA. The CDR3 protein is CASSPPTGGYGYTF. The CDR3 DNA reads as TGTGCCAGCAGCCCACCGACAGGGGGGTATGGCTACACCTTC.

This clone was seen repeatedly, ten times or more. The chain couples TRBV20-1 to TRBJ2-7, with TRBD1 as a possible D gene (5 bases). The V end lost 3 bases, the J end lost 6 bases, and 18 bases lay between the germline ends. The length of the CDR3 is 14 residues. Looked up from germline, CDR1 is DFQATT and CDR2 is SNEGSKA (reference sequence). CDR3 sequence reads: CSASQGYEWGEQYF. The CDR3, as DNA: TGCAGTGCTAGTCAGGGTTATGAGTGGGGCGAGCAGTACTTC.

CDR3 sequence (DNA): TGTGCCAGCAAACGGACTAGCGGCTACGAGCAGTACTTC. This codes for CASKRTSGYEQYF. This chain joins TRBV19 and TRBJ2-7; 10 positions agree with TRBD2. The CDR3 length is 13 residues. Germline trimming cut 9 bases from V and 3 bases from J; bases unmatched to any gene: 5. Germline assignment: CDR1 LNHDA and CDR2 SQIVND (reference sequence).